This record concerns one T cell receptor beta chain sequence. Trimming took 4 bases from V and 3 from J, leaving 10 bases between them. The CDR3 totals 13 residues. Looked up from germline, CDR1 is LGHDT and CDR2 is YNNKEL (reference sequence). The data are from a study of regulatory T cells in long-lasting Graves disease. About the study: Those Graves' patients who were newly diagnosed had been on antithyroid drugs under 3 months.

Described time point: newly diagnosed GD, antithyroid drugs for less than 3 months. Scientists built the TCR library using RNA that was extracted from PBMCs. Peripheral blood, at 7.5 to 9 milliliters, went into EDTA tubes. Through Arm-PCR of CDR3 regions and iRepertoire HTBI primers, TCR beta libraries were built. TCRdb independently ran MiXCR on the multiplex PCR reads; one entry per CDR3 protein. Seen here are some 500,000 distinct CDR3 sequences, 16% observed once, and the top ten hold 20% to 25%. This same sample was also part of a study on T cells in Graves' hyperthyroidism and ophthalmopathy. From that paper: With a duration under 2 months, the hyperthyroidism was newly diagnosed in patients aged 18 to 65.

This chain connects TRBV3-1 to TRBJ2-7; D remains ambiguous. This clonotype originated in a woman aged 35-65 years with Graves disease. The sample consisted of peripheral blood mononuclear cells (PBMCs), taken at new diagnosis, from a patient treated with antithyroid drugs. The CDR3 loop is CASSPLTGYEQYF. The CDR3 DNA is TGTGCCAGCAGCCCCCTCACCGGCTACGAGCAGTACTTC.